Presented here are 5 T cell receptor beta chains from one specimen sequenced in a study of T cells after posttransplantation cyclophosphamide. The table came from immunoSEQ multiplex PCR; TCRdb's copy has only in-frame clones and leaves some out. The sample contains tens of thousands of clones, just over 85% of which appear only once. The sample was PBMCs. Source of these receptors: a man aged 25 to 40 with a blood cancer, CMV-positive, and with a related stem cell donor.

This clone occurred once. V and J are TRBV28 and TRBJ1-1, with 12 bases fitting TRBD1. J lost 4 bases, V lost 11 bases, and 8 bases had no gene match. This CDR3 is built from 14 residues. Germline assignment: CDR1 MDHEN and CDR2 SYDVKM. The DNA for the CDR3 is TGTGCCCTACAAGGGGGACAGGGGGCCACTGAAGCTTTCTTT. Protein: CALQGGQGATEAFF.

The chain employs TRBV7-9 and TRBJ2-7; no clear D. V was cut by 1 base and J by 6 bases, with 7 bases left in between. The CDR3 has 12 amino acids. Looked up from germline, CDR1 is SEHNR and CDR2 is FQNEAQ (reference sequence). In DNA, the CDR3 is TGTGCCAGCAGCTTAGACTCCCCCGAGCAGTACTTC. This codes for CASSLDSPEQYF.

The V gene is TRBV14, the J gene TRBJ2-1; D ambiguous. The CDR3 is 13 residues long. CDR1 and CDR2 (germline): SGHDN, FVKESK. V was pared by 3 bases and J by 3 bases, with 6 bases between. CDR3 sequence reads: CASSHKSYNEQFF. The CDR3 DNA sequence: TGTGCCAGCAGCCATAAGAGCTACAATGAGCAGTTCTTC.

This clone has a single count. This CDR3 reads CASSQQGLATGELFF. The CDR3 nucleotides read TGTGCCAGCAGCCAGCAGGGACTCGCCACCGGGGAGCTGTTTTTT. The chain joins TRBV7-9 to TRBJ2-2, with D possibly TRBD2 on 6 matching bases. The CDR3 is made up of 15 amino acids. Per the germline V gene, CDR1 is SEHNR and CDR2 is FQNEAQ (reference sequence). V was pared by 5 bases and J by 4 bases, with 14 bases between.

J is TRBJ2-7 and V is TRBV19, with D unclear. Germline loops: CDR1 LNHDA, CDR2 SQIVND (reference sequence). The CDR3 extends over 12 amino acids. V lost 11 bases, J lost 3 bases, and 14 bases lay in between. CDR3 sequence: CAVSGFNYEQYF. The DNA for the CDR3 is TGTGCCGTCTCAGGATTCAACTACGAGCAGTACTTC.